The TCR beta chain described here comes from a study of blood T cells in healthy people across ages. The authors ran a second PCR of 7 to 11 cycles using a sample-barcoded 5' primer and a J-beta primer mix. TCRdb passed the 5' RACE reads through MiXCR, listing each CDR3 protein once. This sample has about 800,000 distinct CDR3 sequences, with around 25% found just once. CDR3 length equals 14 residues. Germline V gene data show CDR1 as SQVTM and CDR2 as ANQGSEA. This clonotype has more than one count but fewer than ten. Compared with germline, one end of the junction differs, possibly owing to a read error. In addition, the sample was reused for a study of T cells of mothers and their children.

The chain employs TRBV29-1 and TRBJ2-3; the D gene is possibly TRBD1 (6 bases). The sample consisted of blood. The clonotype originates from a boy between 10 and 17 years old in good health. The CDR3, as DNA: TGCAGCGTTGAAAGGTCCCAGGGGTCAGATATGCAGTATTTT. As protein: CSVERSQGSDMQYF.